Listed below are T cell receptor beta chains from one sample, sequenced in a study of early T cells in non-severe SARS-CoV-2 infection. TCRdb re-derived calls from the 5' RACE reads in MiXCR, one entry per CDR3 protein. Found here are under 60,000 distinct CDR3 sequences, approximately 10% of them singletons; the top ten hold more than 3%. Specimen: whole blood, collected at baseline. These receptor sequences come from an adult who was a healthcare worker with PCR-confirmed SARS-CoV-2 infection or an uninfected control (not recorded which). The CDR3 runs from the conserved cysteine through the conserved F or W. Each record gives: clone size, V gene, D gene, CDR3 protein. A D gene is named only where the DNA matches it firmly. Expanded clones are given a class, and other clones once, few, many or no size at all.

clone size: -
V gene: TRBV20-1
D gene: -
CDR3 protein: CSARDLGLGPLHF

clone size: -
V gene: TRBV4-1
D gene: TRBD1
CDR3 protein: CASSPFWTGTYEQYF

clone size: few
V gene: TRBV2
D gene: -
CDR3 protein: CASKKGDGNQPQHF

clone size: few
V gene: TRBV12-3/TRBV12-4
D gene: -
CDR3 protein: CASSLGTADTQYF

clone size: many
V gene: TRBV6-6
D gene: -
CDR3 protein: CASVTATNYGYTF

clone size: many
V gene: TRBV18
D gene: TRBD1
CDR3 protein: CASSSLTGLGTEAFF

clone size: few
V gene: TRBV28
D gene: -
CDR3 protein: CASRAQEVTGELFF

clone size: many
V gene: TRBV5-1
D gene: -
CDR3 protein: CASSLAGLGGKLFF

clone size: -
V gene: TRBV7-3
D gene: -
CDR3 protein: CASDQGSYYEQYF

clone size: many
V gene: TRBV3-1
D gene: -
CDR3 protein: CASRPQGNYGYTF

clone size: many
V gene: TRBV20-1
D gene: -
CDR3 protein: CSASAADSYSGNTIYF

clone size: few
V gene: TRBV20-1
D gene: TRBD2
CDR3 protein: CSASGRRRGSAYEQYF

clone size: -
V gene: TRBV11-2
D gene: -
CDR3 protein: CASSLPQGLTLHF

clone size: many
V gene: TRBV7-2
D gene: TRBD1
CDR3 protein: CASSAGGADRGYTF

clone size: many
V gene: TRBV6-5
D gene: TRBD1
CDR3 protein: CASRTRGQGNDVLF

clone size: few
V gene: TRBV6-5
D gene: -
CDR3 protein: CASSYSGQNYGYTF

clone size: -
V gene: TRBV18
D gene: TRBD2
CDR3 protein: CASSPGPSGTDTQYF

clone size: few
V gene: TRBV7-2
D gene: -
CDR3 protein: CASSLDRTFYNEQFF

clone size: many
V gene: TRBV7-9
D gene: -
CDR3 protein: CASSLYGNEQFF

clone size: many
V gene: TRBV4-1
D gene: -
CDR3 protein: CASSQVSGVIYEQYF

clone size: -
V gene: TRBV19
D gene: TRBD1
CDR3 protein: CASRRTGGHTGELFF

clone size: few
V gene: TRBV2
D gene: -
CDR3 protein: CASSSYLATYEQYF

clone size: few
V gene: TRBV19
D gene: TRBD1
CDR3 protein: CASSTGANTGELFF

clone size: many
V gene: TRBV6-5
D gene: TRBD1
CDR3 protein: CARKTGRSNQPQHF

clone size: few
V gene: TRBV3-1
D gene: -
CDR3 protein: CASSQGRGNPFF

clone size: -
V gene: TRBV20-1
D gene: TRBD1
CDR3 protein: CSARDRVTEQYF

clone size: -
V gene: TRBV12-3/TRBV12-4
D gene: -
CDR3 protein: CASSLLTTDTQYF

clone size: few
V gene: TRBV6-1
D gene: -
CDR3 protein: CASSGGESHGNTIYF

clone size: once
V gene: TRBV7-2
D gene: -
CDR3 protein: CASSGKWTVLYQETQYF

clone size: many
V gene: TRBV7-2
D gene: TRBD2
CDR3 protein: CASSLYLAGGNEQFF

clone size: few
V gene: TRBV19
D gene: -
CDR3 protein: CASSIQGFRDIQYF

clone size: -
V gene: TRBV27
D gene: TRBD1
CDR3 protein: CASSPTGSGTEAFF

clone size: few
V gene: TRBV18
D gene: TRBD1
CDR3 protein: CASSPLGTGGFSGANVLTF

clone size: few
V gene: TRBV29-1
D gene: -
CDR3 protein: CSVEGDGGNQPQHF

clone size: few
V gene: TRBV4-1
D gene: TRBD2
CDR3 protein: CASSPQATSGGINNEQFF

clone size: -
V gene: TRBV9
D gene: -
CDR3 protein: CASSARQGRGDTQYF

clone size: many
V gene: TRBV5-5
D gene: -
CDR3 protein: CASSGSGSGTGELFF

clone size: many
V gene: TRBV6-1
D gene: -
CDR3 protein: CASSVWGTRYEQYF

clone size: many
V gene: TRBV19
D gene: TRBD1
CDR3 protein: CASSRTGANGELFF

clone size: few
V gene: TRBV20-1
D gene: -
CDR3 protein: CSARDRRREVYNEQFF

clone size: many
V gene: TRBV7-8
D gene: -
CDR3 protein: CASSFGTNEKLFF

clone size: many
V gene: TRBV12-3/TRBV12-4
D gene: -
CDR3 protein: CASSPISRKGADTQYF

clone size: many
V gene: TRBV4-1
D gene: -
CDR3 protein: CASSPLAVGIDEQYF

clone size: many
V gene: TRBV12-3/TRBV12-4
D gene: -
CDR3 protein: CASSLPGSRGSYNEQFF

clone size: -
V gene: TRBV7-9
D gene: -
CDR3 protein: CASSFGGSQPQHF

clone size: many
V gene: TRBV12-3/TRBV12-4
D gene: -
CDR3 protein: CASSPHRDEQYF

clone size: -
V gene: TRBV7-6
D gene: TRBD1
CDR3 protein: CASSDTGRGTDTQYF

clone size: -
V gene: TRBV27
D gene: TRBD2
CDR3 protein: CASSYWRGSTDTQYF

clone size: -
V gene: TRBV7-3
D gene: TRBD2
CDR3 protein: CASSLLAATDTQYF

clone size: -
V gene: TRBV12-3/TRBV12-4
D gene: -
CDR3 protein: CASSQGLTSPLHF

clone size: -
V gene: TRBV21-1
D gene: -
CDR3 protein: CASSSRRRKGHSSYEQYF

clone size: -
V gene: TRBV6-2/TRBV6-3
D gene: TRBD1
CDR3 protein: CASSGTGPYEQYF

clone size: -
V gene: TRBV20-1
D gene: -
CDR3 protein: CSARTLADTQYF

clone size: few
V gene: TRBV29-1
D gene: TRBD2
CDR3 protein: CSAPKAGAGNTQYF

clone size: -
V gene: TRBV2
D gene: -
CDR3 protein: CASRIGIDNSPLHF

clone size: -
V gene: TRBV6-4
D gene: -
CDR3 protein: CASLPGGIQPQHF